What follows are 14 T cell receptor beta chains derived from one specimen sequenced in a study of T cell repertoires in cytomegalovirus infection. TCRdb ran MiXCR on the reads and lists one entry per CDR3 protein. The table lists 450,000 to 600,000 distinct CDR3 sequences, roughly 12% of them singletons. Sequencing was carried out using PBMCs. All receptors derive from a human donor in good health (CMV status not recorded). Some clones in this sample may be carry-over from other donors' samples.

The V and J genes are TRBV19 and TRBJ1-3, with a weak D call TRBD1 (5 bases). The CDR3 is made up of 17 amino acids. Trimming removed 3 bases at V and 2 bases at J, with 17 bases between. Germline values: CDR1 LNHDA, CDR2 SQIVND (reference sequence). CDR3 residues: CASSITGAGNTGNTIYF. CDR3 in DNA: TGTGCCAGTAGTATTACCGGGGCAGGTAATACTGGAAACACCATATATTTT.

Only a few counts were recorded for this clonotype. The gene calls are TRBV19 and TRBJ1-4; 12 bases map to TRBD1. This CDR3 spans 16 amino acids. The germline V gene has CDR1 LNHDA and CDR2 SQIVND (reference sequence). V lost 3 bases to trimming and J lost 6 bases; unmatched junction nucleotides: 5. DNA of the CDR3: TGTGCCAGTAGTATCGGGACAGGGGGCGAAGATGAAAAACTGTTTTTT. This codes for CASSIGTGGEDEKLFF.

The table lists this clonotype with many counts. The J gene is TRBJ2-1, the V gene TRBV24-1; TRBD1 agrees at 7 bases. Germline values: CDR1 KGHDR, CDR2 SFDVKD. J lost 13 bases, V lost 4 bases, and 12 bases had no gene match. The CDR3 runs 14 residues. The CDR3 DNA reads as TGTGCCACCAGTGACCGGGGACGGCTAGGGGGCCAGTTCTTC. Translated, it gives CATSDRGRLGGQFF.

This clonotype was picked up a small number of times. This chain connects TRBV14 to TRBJ1-1; D might be TRBD1 (5 bases). CDR1 and CDR2 (germline): SGHDN, FVKESK. Deletions cut 0 bases from V and 1 base from J, with 12 bases between. The CDR3 consists of 16 residues. This CDR3 is CASSQDYRGSNTEAFF. The CDR3 DNA follows: TGTGCCAGCAGCCAAGACTATAGGGGATCGAACACTGAAGCTTTCTTT.

This clonotype came up many times. The J gene is TRBJ1-3, the V gene TRBV11-2; D unresolved. From germline, CDR1 is SGHAT and CDR2 FQNNGV. Trimming took 6 bases from V and 0 from J, leaving 9 bases between them. CDR3 length: 14 residues. In DNA, the CDR3 is TGTGCCAGCAGGTTTGGCGACTCTGGAAACACCATATATTTT. It is translated as CASRFGDSGNTIYF.

This clonotype was observed many times. The CDR3 sequence: CASSSLAYNEQFF. The DNA for the CDR3 is TGTGCCAGCAGCTCCTTAGCGTACAATGAGCAGTTCTTC. The genes are TRBV7-2 and TRBJ2-1; D might be TRBD2 (5 bases). The V gene's germline CDR1 is SGHTA and CDR2 FQGNSA. This CDR3 region has 13 residues. V was shortened by 4 bases and J by 4 bases, with 8 bases between the two germline ends. Variable domain in full (rest from reference TRBV7-2 and TRBJ2-1): GAGVSQSPSNKVTEKGKDVELRCDPISGHTALYWYRQSLGQGLEFLIYFQGNSAPDKSGLPSDRFSAERTGGSVSTLTIQRTQQEDSAVYLCASSSLAYNEQFFGPGTRLTVL.

This clonotype was found many times. The gene calls are TRBV10-3 and TRBJ2-3; D not resolved. CDR3 length equals 15 residues. Germline-derived CDR1 and CDR2 are ENHRY and SYGVKD. Deletions cut 0 bases from V and 4 bases from J, with 11 bases between. The CDR3: CAISESDPHADTQYF. The CDR3 DNA is TGTGCCATCAGTGAGTCAGACCCCCATGCAGATACGCAGTATTTT.

In this sample, this clonotype turned up many times. The gene calls are TRBV7-2 and TRBJ2-5, with D possibly being TRBD2 (5 bases). The CDR3 is 14 amino acids. V lost 2 bases to trimming and J lost 3 bases, with 10 bases between them. Germline-derived CDR1 and CDR2 are SGHTA and FQGNSA. This CDR3 is CASSLISEKETQYF. For the CDR3, the DNA is TGTGCCAGCAGCTTAATTAGCGAGAAAGAGACCCAGTACTTC.

In this sample, this clonotype turned up many times. The chain is built from TRBV12-3 or TRBV12-4 and TRBJ1-1; tentatively, D is TRBD1 (5 bases). V was shortened by 6 bases and J by 4 bases, with 15 bases between the two germline ends. The CDR3 length is 14 residues. The CDR3 region has the DNA TGTGCCAGCAGCCCCTCGGGGCGAAGCACTGAAGCTTTCTTT. Translating it yields CASSPSGRSTEAFF.

The rearrangement uses TRBV5-1 and TRBJ2-3; possible D gene TRBD1, 5 bases. Per germline, CDR1 SGHRS and CDR2 YFSETQ. The V gene lost 4 bases and the J gene lost 4 bases, with 16 bases spanning the gap. This CDR3 region has 15 residues. CDR3 sequence: CASSQDPGIPDTQYF. In nucleotides, the CDR3 is TGCGCCAGCAGCCAGGACCCAGGGATCCCAGATACGCAGTATTTT.

This clonotype was seen a few times. The V and J genes are TRBV7-3 and TRBJ2-2, with a possible D match to TRBD1 (7 bases). Trimming stripped 1 base from V and 4 bases from J, with 13 bases between. CDR3 length: 16 residues. The germline V gene has CDR1 SGHTA and CDR2 FQGTGA. CDR3 coding DNA: TGTGCCAGCAGCTTAAGTGCGGGACAGATCACCGGGGAGCTGTTTTTT. It yields the protein CASSLSAGQITGELFF.

This clonotype was seen many times. This chain uses TRBV11-2 with TRBJ2-1; 7 nucleotides line up with TRBD2. J gave up 9 bases and V 3 bases, and 5 bases lay outside the gene matches. The germline CDR1 and CDR2 sequences are SGHAT and FQNNGV. The CDR3 runs to 13 residues. CDR3 sequence reads: CASSFLADGEQFF. Written as DNA, the CDR3 is TGTGCCAGCAGCTTCCTAGCGGACGGTGAGCAGTTCTTC.

This clonotype has at least ten counts. V is TRBV6-1 and J is TRBJ1-2; a possible D gene is TRBD1 (5 bases). The CDR3 is 16 residues long. V dropped 5 bases and J dropped 0 bases, with 16 bases sitting between them. Per germline, CDR1 MNHNS and CDR2 SASEGT. CDR3 sequence: CASSRVPGGANYGYTF. CDR3 in DNA: TGTGCCAGCAGTCGAGTCCCTGGGGGAGCTAACTATGGCTACACCTTC.

V usage is TRBV9 and J usage is TRBJ1-3, with D perhaps TRBD1 (6 bases). Trimming left V 1 base short and J 4 bases short, with 15 bases between. Germline V gives CDR1 SGDLS, CDR2 YYNGEE. The CDR3 consists of 16 residues. The CDR3 bases are TGTGCCAGCAGCGTAAACCCGCAGGGGCAAGGAAACACCATATATTTT. It encodes CASSVNPQGQGNTIYF.